The clone carrying this T cell receptor beta chain occurred many times. The antigen remains unidentified. It was genomic DNA that served as the template for profiling TCR beta VDJ and CDR3. From the reads, TCRdb called clonotypes with MiXCR, one entry per CDR3 protein. The data show about 190,000 distinct CDR3 sequences, less than 70% seen once. This record belongs to a study of CD8+CD57+ T cells in acquired aplastic anemia. In the study overall: An average of approximately 3.2 ug of DNA was obtained from sorted CD4+ and CD8+ cells.

Notes on the study in general: The number of CD8+ CDR3 sequences shared by patients and controls was under 35.

The TCR originated in a human donor in good health, serving as a control. The specimen sequenced was sorted CD4+, CD8+, or CD8+CD57+ T cells (not recorded which) from PBMCs.

The CDR3 region has the DNA TGTGCTAGTGGCTCCGAGGGAAACACCATATATTTT. The encoded protein is CASGSEGNTIYF. The chain carries TRBV12-5 and TRBJ1-3; D is undetermined. The CDR3 is made up of 12 amino acids. V was pared by 6 bases and J by 4 bases, with 7 bases between. Germline CDR1 is LGHNT and CDR2 is FRNRAP.